This T cell receptor beta chain comes out of a study of a mutant IDH1 vaccine in newly diagnosed glioma. Study overall: Treated patients had a mean age of approximately 40 years and an approximately 62% male, around 38% female split. Most patients had received both radiotherapy and temozolomide, the prior options being radiotherapy, temozolomide, or both. Study findings and constraints: Variations in leading peripheral T cell clonotypes appeared to have no connection with pseudoprogression.

Assay used: immunoSEQ multiplex PCR; TCRdb lists only in-frame clones, some missing. The top ten hold less than 2% of the sample, which has 45,000 to 60,000 clones, over 65% seen once. This clone was seen a single time. Its target is not known. Time point described: baseline, week 1 (first vaccination visit). Noted treatment: pre-vaccination baseline after standard-of-care therapy. The astrocytomas were IDH1-mutant, ATRX-negative, and WHO grade 3 or 4. This CDR3 has 18 amino acids. Germline assignment: CDR1 SGDLS and CDR2 YYNGEE. Trimming took off 3 bases at V and 5 bases at J, with 24 bases between the two ends.

The receptor was isolated from a middle-aged woman with glioma. The rearrangement uses TRBV9 and TRBJ2-1; D perhaps matches TRBD2 (6 bases). The sequencing used PBMCs, collected from a glioma patient treated with radiotherapy, temozolomide or both. The CDR3, as DNA: TGTGCCAGCAGCGAGCCTCTACACGGGGGTAGGCCGAACAATGAGCAGTTCTTC. It encodes CASSEPLHGGRPNNEQFF.